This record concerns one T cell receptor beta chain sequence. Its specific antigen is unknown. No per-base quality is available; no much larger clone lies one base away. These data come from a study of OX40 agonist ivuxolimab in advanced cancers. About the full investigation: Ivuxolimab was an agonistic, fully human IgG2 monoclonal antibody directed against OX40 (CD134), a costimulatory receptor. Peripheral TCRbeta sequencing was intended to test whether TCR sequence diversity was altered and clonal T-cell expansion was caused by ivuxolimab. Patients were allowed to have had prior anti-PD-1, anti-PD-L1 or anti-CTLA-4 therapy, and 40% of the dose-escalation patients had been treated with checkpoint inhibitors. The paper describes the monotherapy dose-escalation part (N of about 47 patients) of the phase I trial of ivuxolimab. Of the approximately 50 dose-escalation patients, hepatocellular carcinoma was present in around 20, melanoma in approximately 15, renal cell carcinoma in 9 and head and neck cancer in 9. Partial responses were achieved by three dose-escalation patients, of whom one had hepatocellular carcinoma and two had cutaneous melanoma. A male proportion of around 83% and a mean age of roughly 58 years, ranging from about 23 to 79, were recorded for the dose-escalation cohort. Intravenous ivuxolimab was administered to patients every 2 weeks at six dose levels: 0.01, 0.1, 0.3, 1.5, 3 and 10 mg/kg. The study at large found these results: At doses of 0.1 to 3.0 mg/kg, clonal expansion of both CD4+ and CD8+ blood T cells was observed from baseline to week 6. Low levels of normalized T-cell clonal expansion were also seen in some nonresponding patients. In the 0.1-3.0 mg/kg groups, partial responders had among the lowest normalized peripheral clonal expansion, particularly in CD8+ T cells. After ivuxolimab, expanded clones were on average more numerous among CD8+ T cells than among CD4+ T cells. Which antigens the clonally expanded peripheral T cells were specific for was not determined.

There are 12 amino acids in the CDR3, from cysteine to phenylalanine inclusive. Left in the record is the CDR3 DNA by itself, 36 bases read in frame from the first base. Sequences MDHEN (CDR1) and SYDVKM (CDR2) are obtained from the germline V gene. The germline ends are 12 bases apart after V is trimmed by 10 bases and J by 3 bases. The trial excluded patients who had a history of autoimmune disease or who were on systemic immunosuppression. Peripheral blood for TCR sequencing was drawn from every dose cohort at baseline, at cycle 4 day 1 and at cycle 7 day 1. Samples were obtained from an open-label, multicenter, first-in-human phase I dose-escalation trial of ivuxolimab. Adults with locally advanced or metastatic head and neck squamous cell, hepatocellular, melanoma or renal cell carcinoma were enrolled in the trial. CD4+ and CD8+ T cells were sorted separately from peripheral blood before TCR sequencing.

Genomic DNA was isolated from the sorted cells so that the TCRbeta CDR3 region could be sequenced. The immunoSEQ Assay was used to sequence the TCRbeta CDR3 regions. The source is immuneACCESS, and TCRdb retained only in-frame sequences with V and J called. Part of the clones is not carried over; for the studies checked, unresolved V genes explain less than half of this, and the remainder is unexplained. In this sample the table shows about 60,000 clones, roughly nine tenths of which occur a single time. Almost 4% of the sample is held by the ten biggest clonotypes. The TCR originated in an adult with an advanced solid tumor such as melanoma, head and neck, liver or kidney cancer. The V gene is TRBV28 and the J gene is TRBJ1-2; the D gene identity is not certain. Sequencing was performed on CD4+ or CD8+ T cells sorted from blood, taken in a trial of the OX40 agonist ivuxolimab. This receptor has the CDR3 CATQVWDYGYTF. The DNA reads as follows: TGTGCCACCCAGGTTTGGGACTATGGCTACACCTTC.